Each of the 28 T cell receptor beta chains below was sequenced from the same sample in a study of technical replicates of blood from several donors. This table comes from immunoSEQ multiplex PCR, and its TCRdb copy is limited to in-frame clones, with some not included. Of 80,000 or so clones in the sample, 94% were seen once. Sequenced: T cells isolated from PBMCs. The receptors stem from a human donor in good health.

The chain carries TRBV11-2 and TRBJ2-1; 8 bases align to TRBD2. CDR1 is SGHAT, CDR2 FQNNGV, per germline. V was clipped by 2 bases and J by 5 bases; unmatched bases: 8. This CDR3 is built from 16 residues. CDR3 DNA: TGTGCCAGCAGCTTACTTCTAGGGACTAGTAACAATGAGCAGTTCTTC. This encodes CASSLLLGTSNNEQFF. Looking up the rest from reference TRBV11-2 and TRBJ2-1 gives the full variable domain: EAGVAQSPRYKIIEKRQSVAFWCNPISGHATLYWYQQILGQGPKLLIQFQNNGVVDDSQLPKDRFSAERLKGVDSTLKIQPAKLEDSAVYLCASSLLLGTSNNEQFFGPGTRLTVL.

This clone came up once. J is TRBJ1-2 and V is TRBV7-9, with 10 bases fitting TRBD1. From germline, CDR1 is SEHNR and CDR2 FQNEAQ (reference sequence). Unmatched junction bases numbered 6, after V lost 5 bases and J lost 6 bases. The CDR3 consists of 14 residues. The CDR3 spells CASSPTGGTHGYTF. DNA of the CDR3: TGTGCCAGCAGCCCGACAGGGGGCACACATGGCTACACCTTC.

The chain couples TRBV7-9 to TRBJ2-7; D unresolved. This CDR3 is 12 amino acids long. Trimming pared 5 bases from V and 6 bases from J, leaving 11 bases between. CDR1 and CDR2 (germline): SEHNR, FQNEAQ (reference sequence). In DNA, the CDR3 is TGTGCCAGCAGCCCAGGAACATTCGAGCAGTACTTC. Encoded protein: CASSPGTFEQYF.

Here the CDR3 reads CASRPGLAGITGELFF. DNA of the CDR3: TGCGCCAGCAGACCGGGACTAGCGGGAATCACCGGGGAGCTGTTTTTT. The chain joins TRBV5-1 to TRBJ2-2; TRBD2 agrees at 13 bases. Germline V gene sequence: CDR1 SGHRS, CDR2 YFSETQ. The CDR3 length is 16 residues. The junction had 5 bases not matched to a gene; V was cut back by 5 bases and J by 4 bases.

J is TRBJ2-7 and V is TRBV6-1; TRBD2 matches 10 bases. V shed 6 bases, J shed 3 bases, and the junction held 2 bases outside the gene matches. CDR1 and CDR2 (germline): MNHNS, SASEGT. This CDR3 has 13 amino acids. The CDR3 reads CASSLAGDYEQYF. The CDR3 nucleotides are TGTGCCAGCAGCCTAGCGGGAGACTACGAGCAGTACTTC.

The chain recombines TRBV10-3 with TRBJ2-7; 10 bases match TRBD2. The CDR3 totals 15 residues. J gave up 2 bases and V 6 bases, and 7 bases lay outside the gene matches. Germline V gene sequence: CDR1 ENHRY, CDR2 SYGVKD. The CDR3 coding sequence is TGTGCCATCAGCCAGTCCCTAGCGGGAGCCTACGAGCAGTACTTC. Translation gives CAISQSLAGAYEQYF.

This sequence joins TRBV27 and TRBJ1-2; possibly TRBD1 for D (6 bases). Germline lookup yields CDR1 MNHEY and CDR2 SMNVEV (reference sequence). V lost 3 bases and J lost 8, with 13 bases in between. The CDR3 is 13 residues long. The CDR3 DNA follows: TGTGCCAGCAGTTTTGAGGGGGTAGGCGGCTACACCTTC. It specifies CASSFEGVGGYTF.

The chain is built from TRBV5-1 and TRBJ2-7; D remains unclear. Germline-derived CDR1 and CDR2 are SGHRS and YFSETQ. The V end lost 0 bases, the J end lost 3 bases, and 7 bases lay between the germline ends. This CDR3 is built from 13 residues. The CDR3 sequence is CASSLASLYEQYF. In nucleotides, the CDR3 is TGCGCCAGCAGCTTGGCGTCCCTCTACGAGCAGTACTTC.

V is TRBV11-3 and J is TRBJ2-5; 8 bases align to TRBD2. The CDR3 is made up of 14 amino acids. Germline CDR1 reads SGHNT; CDR2 reads YENEEA. The J segment lost 5 bases and the V segment lost 3 bases, leaving 5 bases of the junction unmatched. The CDR3 here is CASSLGLVEETQYF. CDR3 DNA sequence: TGTGCCAGCAGCTTGGGACTAGTAGAGGAGACCCAGTACTTC.

The rearrangement links TRBV4-1 to TRBJ2-3, with D perhaps matching TRBD2 (6 bases). The CDR3 is 18 residues long. Trimming cost V 0 bases and J 2 bases, with 18 bases left between them. Germline V gene sequence: CDR1 MGHRA, CDR2 YSYEKL. The CDR3 sequence: CASSQDGVPAGLTDTQYF. CDR3 nucleotide sequence: TGCGCCAGCAGCCAAGATGGGGTGCCAGCGGGTCTCACAGATACGCAGTATTTT.

This chain uses TRBV4-2 with TRBJ2-1; D is ambiguous. The CDR3 sequence is 13 residues long. Germline V gives CDR1 LGHNA, CDR2 YNFKEQ. V was clipped by 3 bases and J by 8 bases, with 11 bases between them. The CDR3 bases are TGTGCCAGCAGCCACCGAATCCGGGATGAGCAGTTCTTC. Protein sequence: CASSHRIRDEQFF.

The V gene is TRBV6-6, the J gene TRBJ1-4; TRBD1 aligns across 8 bases. CDR1 and CDR2 from the germline V gene are MNHNY and SVGAGI (reference sequence). The CDR3 consists of 15 residues. V was clipped by 0 bases and J by 8 bases; unmatched bases: 5. CDR3 sequence (DNA): TGTGCCAGCAGTTACTCAGGACAGGGAAGGGAAAAACTGTTTTTT. It yields the protein CASSYSGQGREKLFF.

The chain employs TRBV7-2 and TRBJ1-1, with 8 bases aligning to TRBD1. V shed 5 bases and J 3 bases; nucleotides not matched to a gene: 5. The CDR3 loop spans 14 amino acids. Germline V gene sequence: CDR1 SGHTA, CDR2 FQGNSA. The CDR3 DNA follows: TGTGCCAGCAGCCCGGTACAGGGGGACACTGAAGCTTTCTTT. Protein product: CASSPVQGDTEAFF. Filled out from reference TRBV7-2 and TRBJ1-1, the complete variable domain reads GAGVSQSPSNKVTEKGKDVELRCDPISGHTALYWYRQSLGQGLEFLIYFQGNSAPDKSGLPSDRFSAERTGGSVSTLTIQRTQQEDSAVYLCASSPVQGDTEAFFGQGTRLTVV.

The V gene is TRBV6-1, the J gene TRBJ2-1; the match to TRBD2 covers 11 bases. Germline CDR1 MNHNS, CDR2 SASEGT. The CDR3 runs 15 residues. V lost 6 bases to trimming and J lost 3 bases; unmatched junction nucleotides: 4. The CDR3 DNA is TGTGCCAGCAGCCTAGGACTAGCGGGCTACAATGAGCAGTTCTTC. Translated, it gives CASSLGLAGYNEQFF.

The CDR3 DNA reads TGCGCCAGCAGCCAGCTCGGGACACCATATCAGCCCCAGCATTTT. Translating gives CASSQLGTPYQPQHF. This chain uses TRBV4-1 with TRBJ1-5; possible D gene TRBD1, 6 bases. CDR3 length: 15 amino acids. Germline V gene sequence: CDR1 MGHRA, CDR2 YSYEKL. V was shortened by 3 bases and J by 5 bases, with 14 bases between the two germline ends.

V is TRBV5-6 and J is TRBJ2-7, with 11 nucleotides matching TRBD2. The CDR3 has 15 residues. The J segment lost 6 bases and the V segment lost 4 bases, leaving 9 bases of the junction unmatched. The germline V gene has CDR1 SGHDT and CDR2 YYEEEE. CDR3 nucleotides: TGTGCCAGCAGCCCCCGGACTAGCGGGCCCCTCGAGCAGTACTTC. Protein sequence: CASSPRTSGPLEQYF.

The V gene is TRBV7-8, the J gene TRBJ1-2; 12 bases are shared with TRBD1. Unmatched junction bases numbered 11, after V lost 5 bases and J lost 4 bases. This CDR3 is 17 amino acids long. Germline-derived CDR1 and CDR2 are SGHVS and FQNEAQ. CDR3 protein: CASSATGTGGAGYGYTF. The CDR3 coding sequence is TGTGCCAGCAGCGCCACCGGGACAGGGGGCGCAGGCTATGGCTACACCTTC.

The genes are TRBV7-8 and TRBJ1-2; 11 bases align to TRBD1. The V and J ends lost 5 bases and 7 bases, in that order; junction bases with no gene match: 3. Germline loops: CDR1 SGHVS, CDR2 FQNEAQ. The CDR3 has 13 amino acids. The CDR3 sequence is CASSLGTGGGYTF. The CDR3 nucleotides are TGTGCCAGCAGCCTGGGGACAGGGGGTGGCTACACCTTC.

The V and J genes are TRBV27 and TRBJ2-7, with D perhaps matching TRBD2 (5 bases). The CDR3 contains 13 residues. Germline V gene lookup returns CDR1 MNHEY and CDR2 SMNVEV (reference sequence). V was clipped by 2 bases and J by 4 bases, with 9 bases between them. The DNA of the CDR3 is TGTGCCAGCAGTTTAGGCAGCGGATACGAGCAGTACTTC. Its protein is CASSLGSGYEQYF.

Concerning this clone: The junction differs from germline at one of its ends, possibly a read error. The gene calls are TRBV7-7 and TRBJ2-6; D unclear. The CDR3 sequence is 14 residues long. The germline V gene encodes CDR1 SSHAT and CDR2 FNYEAQ (reference sequence). The CDR3 loop reads CASSLHPGANVLTF. For the CDR3, the DNA is TGTGCTAGCAGCTTACATCCCGGGGCCAACGTCCTGACTTTC.

The chain has TRBV5-4 and TRBJ1-4; TRBD1 aligns across 10 bases. Per the germline V gene, CDR1 is SGHNT and CDR2 is YYREEE (reference sequence). The CDR3 spans 15 residues. V lost 1 base, J lost 7 bases, and 4 bases stayed unmatched. The CDR3 loop is CASSLSGTGVEKLFF. In DNA, the CDR3 is TGTGCCAGCAGCTTGTCCGGGACAGGGGTTGAAAAACTGTTTTTT.

The CDR3 region has the DNA TGTGCCAGCAGCTTAGGGGCCGCGGGAGTCAACTACGAGCAGTACTTC. The encoded protein is CASSLGAAGVNYEQYF. This sequence joins TRBV7-8 and TRBJ2-7; 7 positions match TRBD2. The CDR3 is 16 amino acids. Germline V gene data show CDR1 as SGHVS and CDR2 as FQNEAQ. Trimming at V came to 1 base and at J to 3 bases, leaving 9 bases not matched to a gene.

The gene calls are TRBV6-6 and TRBJ1-2; the D is unclear. The CDR3 extends over 14 amino acids. Trimming took 3 bases from V and 6 from J, leaving 14 bases between them. Germline V lookup: CDR1 MNHNY, CDR2 SVGAGI (reference sequence). CDR3 bases: TGTGCCAGCAGTTATAACCGGGGAGGGCATGGCTACACCTTC. Amino acids: CASSYNRGGHGYTF.

The chain recombines TRBV19 with TRBJ2-7; 8 bases are a match to TRBD2. The CDR3 has 13 residues. Germline CDR1 reads LNHDA; CDR2 reads SQIVND (reference sequence). V trimming: 6 bases; J trimming: 0 bases; junction bases outside the gene matches: 1. The CDR3 is CASRGTSSYEQYF. The CDR3 DNA reads as TGTGCCAGTAGGGGGACTAGCTCCTACGAGCAGTACTTC.

The chain uses TRBV2 and TRBJ2-1; D gene ambiguous. The CDR3 totals 12 residues. The V gene lost 7 bases and the J gene lost 0 bases, with 4 bases spanning the gap. Germline V gene data show CDR1 as SNHLY and CDR2 as FYNNEI. The CDR3 here is CASTSSYNEQFF. The CDR3 DNA is TGTGCCAGCACTAGCTCCTACAATGAGCAGTTCTTC.

The gene calls are TRBV6-5 and TRBJ2-3; perhaps TRBD1 as D (6 bases). The CDR3 extends over 14 amino acids. The germline V gene has CDR1 MNHEY and CDR2 SVGAGI. Trimming removed 6 bases at V and 8 bases at J, with 18 bases between. The CDR3 DNA follows: TGTGCCAGCAGCAGGGGACGGGCGAGGGGTACGCAGTATTTT. This sequence encodes CASSRGRARGTQYF.

This chain uses TRBV2 with TRBJ2-7, with 8 bases that match TRBD1. The CDR3 sequence is 14 residues long. The germline gives CDR1 SNHLY, CDR2 FYNNEI. Trimming took 7 bases from V and 2 from J; bases not matched to a gene: 7. CDR3 sequence reads: CASIPRDRTYEQYF. CDR3 DNA sequence: TGTGCCAGCATTCCCCGGGACAGGACCTACGAGCAGTACTTC.

The chain carries TRBV27 and TRBJ2-7; 8 bases fit TRBD1. V dropped 5 bases and J dropped 2; count of bases not matched to a gene: 5. Germline-derived CDR1 and CDR2 are MNHEY and SMNVEV (reference sequence). The CDR3 contains 14 residues. The CDR3 sequence is CASSAAGGAYEQYF. CDR3 DNA: TGTGCCAGCAGTGCGGCAGGGGGCGCCTACGAGCAGTACTTC.